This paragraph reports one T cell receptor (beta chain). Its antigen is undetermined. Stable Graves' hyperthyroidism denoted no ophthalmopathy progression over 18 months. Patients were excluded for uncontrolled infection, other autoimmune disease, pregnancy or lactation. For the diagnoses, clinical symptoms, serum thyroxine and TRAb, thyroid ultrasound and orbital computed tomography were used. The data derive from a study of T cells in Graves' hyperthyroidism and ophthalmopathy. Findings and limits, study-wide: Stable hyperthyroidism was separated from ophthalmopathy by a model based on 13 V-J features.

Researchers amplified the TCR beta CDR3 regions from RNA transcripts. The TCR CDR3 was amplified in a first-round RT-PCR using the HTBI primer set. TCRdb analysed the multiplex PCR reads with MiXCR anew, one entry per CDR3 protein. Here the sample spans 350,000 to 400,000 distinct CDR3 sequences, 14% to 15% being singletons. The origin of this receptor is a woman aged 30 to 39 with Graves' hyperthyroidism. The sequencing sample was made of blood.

CDR3 in amino acids: CASSLGQRPTDTQYF. The CDR3 nucleotides read TGTGCCAGCAGTTTGGGCCAAAGGCCTACAGATACGCAGTATTTT. J is TRBJ2-3 and V is TRBV12-3 or TRBV12-4; D call uncertain. CDR3 length equals 15 residues. Trimming shortened V by 3 bases and J by 3 bases, and 13 bases separated the two germline ends.